The 4 T cell receptor beta chains below were found in one sample sequenced in a study of blood T cell repertoires in COVID-19. Here immunoSEQ multiplex PCR was the method, and the copy in TCRdb shows in-frame clones only, minus some. The data contain roughly 150,000 clones, about 81% of them singletons. What was sequenced was peripheral blood. These TCRs come from a woman of 80 years or more with acute or convalescent COVID-19.

V and J are TRBV28 and TRBJ2-1; 7 bases align to TRBD1. CDR3 size: 11 residues. After removal of 2 bases from V and 11 bases from J, the junction contained 0 bases not matched to a gene. Germline lookup yields CDR1 MDHEN and CDR2 SYDVKM. The CDR3 DNA is TGTGCCAGCAGTTTAAGGGGGCAGCAGTTCTTC. It specifies CASSLRGQQFF. Supplemented by reference TRBV28 and TRBJ2-1, the full variable domain reads DVKVTQSSRYLVKRTGEKVFLECVQDMDHENMFWYRQDPGLGLRLIYFSYDVKMKEKGDIPEGYSVSREKKERFSLILESASTNQTSMYLCASSLRGQQFFGPGTRLTVL.

The chain employs TRBV27 and TRBJ1-2; possible D gene TRBD1, 6 bases. Germline loops: CDR1 MNHEY, CDR2 SMNVEV (reference sequence). Trimming left V 6 bases short and J 0 bases short, with 26 bases between. The CDR3 length is 19 residues. The CDR3 region has the DNA TGTGCCAGCAGCCCGATTAGGGGGTTAGGGGTAGAGGCTAACTATGGCTACACCTTC. Its protein product is CASSPIRGLGVEANYGYTF.

The J gene is TRBJ1-2, the V gene TRBV28; D call uncertain. The V and J ends lost 4 bases and 7 bases respectively, with 22 bases between them. This CDR3 is 16 amino acids long. CDR1 and CDR2 from the germline V gene are MDHEN and SYDVKM. CDR3 region: CASSSRGWGVVGGYTF. The CDR3 nucleotides are TGTGCCAGCAGTTCGCGAGGTTGGGGAGTGGTGGGTGGCTACACCTTC.

This chain uses TRBV19 with TRBJ2-7, with D perhaps matching TRBD1 (5 bases). The CDR3 is 14 amino acids. In germline, CDR1 is LNHDA, CDR2 SQIVND (reference sequence). The ends were cut back, 1 base at V and 6 bases at J, with 13 bases in the middle. CDR3: CASSIVTGLGEQYF. DNA for the CDR3: TGTGCCAGTAGTATAGTAACAGGTCTGGGCGAGCAGTACTTC.